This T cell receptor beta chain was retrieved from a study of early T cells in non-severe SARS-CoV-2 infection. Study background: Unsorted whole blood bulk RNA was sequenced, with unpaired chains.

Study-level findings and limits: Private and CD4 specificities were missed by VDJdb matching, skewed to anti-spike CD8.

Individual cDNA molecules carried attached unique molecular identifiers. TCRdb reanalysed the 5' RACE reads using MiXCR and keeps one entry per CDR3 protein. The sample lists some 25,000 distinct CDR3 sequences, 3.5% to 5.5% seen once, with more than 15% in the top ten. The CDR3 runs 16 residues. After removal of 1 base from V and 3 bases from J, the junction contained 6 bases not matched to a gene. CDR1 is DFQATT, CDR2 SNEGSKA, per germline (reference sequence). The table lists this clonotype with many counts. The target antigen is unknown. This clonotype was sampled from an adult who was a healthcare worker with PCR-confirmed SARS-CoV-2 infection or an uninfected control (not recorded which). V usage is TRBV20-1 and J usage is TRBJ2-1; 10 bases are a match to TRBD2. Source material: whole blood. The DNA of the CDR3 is TGCAGTGCTAGAGCCATAGCGGGGGGTCTCTACAATGAGCAGTTCTTC. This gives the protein CSARAIAGGLYNEQFF.